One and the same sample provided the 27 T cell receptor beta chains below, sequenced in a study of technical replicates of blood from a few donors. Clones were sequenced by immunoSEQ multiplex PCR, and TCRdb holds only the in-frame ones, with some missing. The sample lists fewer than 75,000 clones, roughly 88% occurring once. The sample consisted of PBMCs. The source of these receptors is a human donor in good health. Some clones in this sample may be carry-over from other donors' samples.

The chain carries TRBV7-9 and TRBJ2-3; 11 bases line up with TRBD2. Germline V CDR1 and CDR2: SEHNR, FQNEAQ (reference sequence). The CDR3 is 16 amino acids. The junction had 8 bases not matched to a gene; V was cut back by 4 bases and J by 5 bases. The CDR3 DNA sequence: TGTGCCAGCAGCTCGCGACTAGCGGGGCCTTTAGATACGCAGTATTTT. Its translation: CASSSRLAGPLDTQYF.

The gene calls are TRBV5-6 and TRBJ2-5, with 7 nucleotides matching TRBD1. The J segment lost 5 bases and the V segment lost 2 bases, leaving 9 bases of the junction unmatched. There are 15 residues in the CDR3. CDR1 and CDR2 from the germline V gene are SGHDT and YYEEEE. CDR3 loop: CASSLIMRGRETQYF. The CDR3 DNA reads TGTGCCAGCAGCTTAATCATGAGGGGGCGGGAGACCCAGTACTTC. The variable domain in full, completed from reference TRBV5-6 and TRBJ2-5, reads DAGVTQSPTHLIKTRGQQVTLRCSPKSGHDTVSWYQQALGQGPQFIFQYYEEEERQRGNFPDRFSGHQFPNYSSELNVNALLLGDSALYLCASSLIMRGRETQYFGPGTRLLVL.

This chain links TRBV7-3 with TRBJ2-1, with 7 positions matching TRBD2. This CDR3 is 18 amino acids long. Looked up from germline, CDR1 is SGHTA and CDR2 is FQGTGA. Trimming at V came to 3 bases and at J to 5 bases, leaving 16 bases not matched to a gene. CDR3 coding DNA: TGTGCCAGCAGCTTTACCGGGCCTAGGGGAGGGGTTGACAATGAGCAGTTCTTC. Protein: CASSFTGPRGGVDNEQFF.

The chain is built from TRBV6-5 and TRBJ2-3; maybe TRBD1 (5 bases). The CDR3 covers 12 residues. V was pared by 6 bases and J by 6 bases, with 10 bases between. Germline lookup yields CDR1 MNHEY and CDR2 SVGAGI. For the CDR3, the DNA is TGTGCCAGCAGGGGGCCGGTGGATACGCAGTATTTT. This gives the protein CASRGPVDTQYF.

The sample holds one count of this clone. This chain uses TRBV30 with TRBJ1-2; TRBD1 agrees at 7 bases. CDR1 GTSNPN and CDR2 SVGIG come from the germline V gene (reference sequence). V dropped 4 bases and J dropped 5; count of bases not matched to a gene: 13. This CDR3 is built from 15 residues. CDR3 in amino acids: CAWIPPGQVFYGYTF. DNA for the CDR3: TGTGCCTGGATCCCCCCCGGACAGGTCTTTTATGGCTACACCTTC. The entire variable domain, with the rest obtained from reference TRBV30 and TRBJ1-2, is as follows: SQTIHQWPATLVQPVGSPLSLECTVEGTSNPNLYWYRQAAGRGLQLLFYSVGIGQISSEVPQNLSASRPQDRQFILSSKKLLLSDSGFYLCAWIPPGQVFYGYTFGSGTRLTVV.

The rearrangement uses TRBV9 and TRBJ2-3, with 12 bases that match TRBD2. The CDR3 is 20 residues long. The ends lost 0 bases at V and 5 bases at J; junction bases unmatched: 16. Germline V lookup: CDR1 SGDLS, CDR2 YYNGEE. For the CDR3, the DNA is TGTGCCAGCAGCGTAGGGTACAGACTAGCGGGAGCTCTTAGTCGAGATACGCAGTATTTT. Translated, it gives CASSVGYRLAGALSRDTQYF. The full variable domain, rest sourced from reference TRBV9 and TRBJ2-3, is DSGVTQTPKHLITATGQRVTLRCSPRSGDLSVYWYQQSLDQGLQFLIQYYNGEERAKGNILERFSAQQFPDLHSELNLSSLELGDSALYFCASSVGYRLAGALSRDTQYFGPGTRLTVL.

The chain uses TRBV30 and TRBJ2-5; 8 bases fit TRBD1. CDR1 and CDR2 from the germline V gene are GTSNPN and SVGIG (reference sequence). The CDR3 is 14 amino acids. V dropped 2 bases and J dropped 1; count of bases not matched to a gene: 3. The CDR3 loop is CAWSSGQGQETQYF. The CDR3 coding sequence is TGTGCCTGGAGTTCAGGACAGGGCCAAGAGACCCAGTACTTC.

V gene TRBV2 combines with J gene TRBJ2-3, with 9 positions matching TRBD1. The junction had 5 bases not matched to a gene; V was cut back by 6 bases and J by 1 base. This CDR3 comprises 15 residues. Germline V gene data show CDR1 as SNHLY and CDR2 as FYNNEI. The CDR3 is CASRERTGGTDTQYF. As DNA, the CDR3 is TGTGCCAGCAGGGAAAGGACAGGGGGCACAGATACGCAGTATTTT.

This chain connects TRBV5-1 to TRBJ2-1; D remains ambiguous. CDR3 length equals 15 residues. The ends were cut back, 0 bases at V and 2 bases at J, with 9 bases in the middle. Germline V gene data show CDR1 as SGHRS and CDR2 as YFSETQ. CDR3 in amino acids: CASSLGASTYNEQFF. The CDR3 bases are TGCGCCAGCAGCTTGGGGGCTTCCACCTACAATGAGCAGTTCTTC.

The CDR3 loop reads CSAVVLYEQYF. CDR3 DNA sequence: TGCAGTGCTGTCGTTCTTTACGAGCAGTACTTC. This sequence joins TRBV20-1 and TRBJ2-7; D is ambiguous. This CDR3 is 11 amino acids long. The germline gives CDR1 DFQATT, CDR2 SNEGSKA (reference sequence). With 5 bases removed from V and 4 bases from J, the gap between germline ends came to 9 bases.

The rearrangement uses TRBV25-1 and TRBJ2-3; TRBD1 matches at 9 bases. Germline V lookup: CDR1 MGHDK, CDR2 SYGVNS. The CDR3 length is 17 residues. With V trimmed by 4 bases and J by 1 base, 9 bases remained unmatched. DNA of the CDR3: TGTGCCAGCAGTGGTACCAGGCGGGACAGGGGCACAGATACGCAGTATTTT. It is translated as CASSGTRRDRGTDTQYF. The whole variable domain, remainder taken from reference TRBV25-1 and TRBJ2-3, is EADIYQTPRYLVIGTGKKITLECSQTMGHDKMYWYQQDPGMELHLIHYSYGVNSTEKGDLSSESTVSRIRTEHFPLTLESARPSHTSQYLCASSGTRRDRGTDTQYFGPGTRLTVL.

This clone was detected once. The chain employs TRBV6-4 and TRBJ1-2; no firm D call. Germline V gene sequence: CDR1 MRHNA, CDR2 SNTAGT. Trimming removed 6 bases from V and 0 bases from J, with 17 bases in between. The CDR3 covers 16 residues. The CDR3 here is CASRPDGLNSNYGYTF. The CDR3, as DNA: TGTGCCAGCAGACCGGACGGACTGAACTCTAACTATGGCTACACCTTC.

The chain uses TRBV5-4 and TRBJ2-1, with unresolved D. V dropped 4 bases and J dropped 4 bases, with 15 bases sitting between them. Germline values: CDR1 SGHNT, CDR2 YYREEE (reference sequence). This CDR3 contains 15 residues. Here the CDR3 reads CASSPRRSGYNEQFF. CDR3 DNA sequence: TGTGCCAGCAGCCCTCGACGTTCGGGTTACAATGAGCAGTTCTTC.

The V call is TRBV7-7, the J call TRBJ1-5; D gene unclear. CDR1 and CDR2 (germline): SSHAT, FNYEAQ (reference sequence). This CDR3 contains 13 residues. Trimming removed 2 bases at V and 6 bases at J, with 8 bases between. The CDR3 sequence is CASSLSGFQPQHF. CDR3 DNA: TGTGCCAGCAGCTTATCGGGTTTTCAGCCCCAGCATTTT.

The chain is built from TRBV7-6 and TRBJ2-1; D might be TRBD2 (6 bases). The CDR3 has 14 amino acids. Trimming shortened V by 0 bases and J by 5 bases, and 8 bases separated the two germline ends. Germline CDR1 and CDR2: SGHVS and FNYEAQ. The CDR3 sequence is CASSLAGGHNEQFF. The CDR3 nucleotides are TGTGCCAGCAGCTTAGCGGGGGGTCACAATGAGCAGTTCTTC.

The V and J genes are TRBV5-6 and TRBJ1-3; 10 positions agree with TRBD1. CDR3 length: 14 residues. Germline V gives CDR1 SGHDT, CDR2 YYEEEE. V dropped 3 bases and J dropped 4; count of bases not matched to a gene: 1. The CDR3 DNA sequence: TGTGCCAGCAGCTGGGGACAGGGGGGAAACACCATATATTTT. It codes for CASSWGQGGNTIYF.

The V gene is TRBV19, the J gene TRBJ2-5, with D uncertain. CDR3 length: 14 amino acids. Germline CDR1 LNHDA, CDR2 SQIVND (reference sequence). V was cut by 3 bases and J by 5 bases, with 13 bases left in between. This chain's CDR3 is CASSMSGLGETQYF. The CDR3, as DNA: TGTGCCAGTAGTATGTCAGGATTGGGCGAGACCCAGTACTTC.

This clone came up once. The CDR3 nucleotides read TGTGCCTGGAGGCGAGGAGCGGGGCTTTCTGGCTACACCTTC. It encodes CAWRRGAGLSGYTF. The V call is TRBV30, the J call TRBJ1-2, with D possibly being TRBD1 (5 bases). The CDR3 is made up of 14 amino acids. Germline V gene sequence: CDR1 GTSNPN, CDR2 SVGIG (reference sequence). Trimming removed 3 bases from V and 7 bases from J, with 18 bases in between.

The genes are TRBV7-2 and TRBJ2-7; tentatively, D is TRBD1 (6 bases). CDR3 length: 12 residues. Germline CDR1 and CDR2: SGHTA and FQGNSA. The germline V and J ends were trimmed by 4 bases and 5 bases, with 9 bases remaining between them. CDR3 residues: CASSSQGHEQYF. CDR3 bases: TGTGCCAGCAGCTCACAGGGCCACGAGCAGTACTTC. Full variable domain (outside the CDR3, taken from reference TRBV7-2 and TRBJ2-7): GAGVSQSPSNKVTEKGKDVELRCDPISGHTALYWYRQSLGQGLEFLIYFQGNSAPDKSGLPSDRFSAERTGGSVSTLTIQRTQQEDSAVYLCASSSQGHEQYFGPGTRLTVT.

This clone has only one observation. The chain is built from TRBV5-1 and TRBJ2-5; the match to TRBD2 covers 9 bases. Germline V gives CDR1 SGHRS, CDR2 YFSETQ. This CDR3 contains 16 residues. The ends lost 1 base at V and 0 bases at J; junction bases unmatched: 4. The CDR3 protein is CASSLSGLANQETQYF. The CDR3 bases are TGCGCCAGCAGCTTGTCAGGACTAGCGAACCAAGAGACCCAGTACTTC.

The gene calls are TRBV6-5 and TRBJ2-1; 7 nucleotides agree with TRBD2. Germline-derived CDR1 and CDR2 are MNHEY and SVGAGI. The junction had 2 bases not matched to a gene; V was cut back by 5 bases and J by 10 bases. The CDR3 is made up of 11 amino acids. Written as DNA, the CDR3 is TGTGCCAGCAGTAAACTAGCGGAGCAGTTCTTC. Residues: CASSKLAEQFF.

The CDR3: CASSPRTGTNQPQHF. The CDR3 DNA is TGTGCCAGCAGTCCACGGACAGGGACCAATCAGCCCCAGCATTTT. The chain carries TRBV27 and TRBJ1-5; the match to TRBD1 covers 8 bases. V shed 5 bases and J 3 bases; nucleotides not matched to a gene: 6. The CDR3 has 15 residues. Germline-derived CDR1 and CDR2 are MNHEY and SMNVEV (reference sequence).

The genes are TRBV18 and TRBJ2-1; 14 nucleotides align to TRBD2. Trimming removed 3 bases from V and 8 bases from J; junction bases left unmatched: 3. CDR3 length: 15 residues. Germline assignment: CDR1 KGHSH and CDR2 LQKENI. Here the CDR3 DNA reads TGTGCCAGCTCACCGGGACTAGCGGGAGTCTATGAGCAGTTCTTC. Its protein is CASSPGLAGVYEQFF.

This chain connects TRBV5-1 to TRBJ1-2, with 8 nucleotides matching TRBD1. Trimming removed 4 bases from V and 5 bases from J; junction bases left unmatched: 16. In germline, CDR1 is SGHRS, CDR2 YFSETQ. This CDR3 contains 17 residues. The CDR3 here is CASSPGTGPLLGYGYTF. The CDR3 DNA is TGCGCCAGCAGCCCAGGGACAGGCCCACTACTAGGGTATGGCTACACCTTC.

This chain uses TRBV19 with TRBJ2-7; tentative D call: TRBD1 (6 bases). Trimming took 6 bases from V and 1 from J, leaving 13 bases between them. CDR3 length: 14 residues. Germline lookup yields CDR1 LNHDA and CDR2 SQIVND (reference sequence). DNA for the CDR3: TGTGCCAGTAGCCCGCCGGGACAATCCTACGAGCAGTACTTC. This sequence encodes CASSPPGQSYEQYF.

CDR3 protein: CASSLAPGSYEQYF. DNA of the CDR3: TGTGCCAGCAGCTTAGCTCCAGGCTCCTACGAGCAGTACTTC. The chain has TRBV11-2 and TRBJ2-7, with D uncertain. Germline V gene lookup returns CDR1 SGHAT and CDR2 FQNNGV. This CDR3 region has 14 residues. Between the trimmed V and J ends, which lost 1 base and 0 bases, there was a span of 7 bases.

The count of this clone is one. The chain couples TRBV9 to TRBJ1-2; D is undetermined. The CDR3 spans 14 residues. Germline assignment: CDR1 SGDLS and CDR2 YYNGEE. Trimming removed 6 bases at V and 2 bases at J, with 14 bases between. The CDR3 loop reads CASTPSGGNYGYTF. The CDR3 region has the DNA TGTGCCAGCACCCCTTCTGGCGGCAACTATGGCTACACCTTC.